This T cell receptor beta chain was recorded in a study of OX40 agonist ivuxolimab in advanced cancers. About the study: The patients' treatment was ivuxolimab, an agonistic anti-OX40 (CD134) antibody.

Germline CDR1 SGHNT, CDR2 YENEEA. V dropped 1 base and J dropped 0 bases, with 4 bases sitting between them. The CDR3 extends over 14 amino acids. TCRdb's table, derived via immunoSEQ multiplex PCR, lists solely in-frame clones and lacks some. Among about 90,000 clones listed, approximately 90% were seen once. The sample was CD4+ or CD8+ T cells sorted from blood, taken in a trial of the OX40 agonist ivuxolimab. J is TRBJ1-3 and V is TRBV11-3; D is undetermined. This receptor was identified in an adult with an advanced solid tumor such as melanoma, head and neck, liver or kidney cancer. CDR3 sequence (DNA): TGTGCCAGCAGCTTAGGAGGCTCTGGAAACACCATATATTTT. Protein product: CASSLGGSGNTIYF. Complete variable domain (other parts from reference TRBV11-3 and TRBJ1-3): EAGVVQSPRYKIIEKKQPVAFWCNPISGHNTLYWYLQNLGQGPELLIRYENEEAVDDSQLPKDRFSAERLKGVDSTLKIQPAELGDSAVYLCASSLGGSGNTIYFGEGSWLTVV.